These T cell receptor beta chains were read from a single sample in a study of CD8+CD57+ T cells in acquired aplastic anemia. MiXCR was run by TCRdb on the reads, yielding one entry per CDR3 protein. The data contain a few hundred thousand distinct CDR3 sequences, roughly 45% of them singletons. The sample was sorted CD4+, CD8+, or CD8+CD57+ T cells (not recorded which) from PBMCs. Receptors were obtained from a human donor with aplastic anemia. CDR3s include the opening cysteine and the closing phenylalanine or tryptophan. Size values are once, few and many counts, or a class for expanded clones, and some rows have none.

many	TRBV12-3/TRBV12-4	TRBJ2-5	CASSLEGTQYF
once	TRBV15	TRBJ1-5	CATSRIDRSQHF
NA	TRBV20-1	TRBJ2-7	CSARDRPGALEQYF
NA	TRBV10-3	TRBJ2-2	CAISDRLAPGELFF
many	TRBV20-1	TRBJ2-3	CSAQRLAGTDTQYF
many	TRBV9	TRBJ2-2	CASSVAVSNTGELFF
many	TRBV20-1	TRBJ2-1	CSARPSRGRNEQFF
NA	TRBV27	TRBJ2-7	CASSLKAGGPYEQYF
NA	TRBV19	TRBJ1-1	CASRSLGTEAFF
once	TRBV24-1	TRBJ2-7	CATRLILARSYEQYF
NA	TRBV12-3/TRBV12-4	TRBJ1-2	CASSLLGTGGSYGYTF
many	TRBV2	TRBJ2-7	CASTTTVRVNEQYF
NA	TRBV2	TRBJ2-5	CASSERWGETQYF
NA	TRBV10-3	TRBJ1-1	CAISESSGPTEAFF
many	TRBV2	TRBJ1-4	CASSEARTGVEEKLFF
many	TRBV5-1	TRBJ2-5	CASTVRTSGAETQYF
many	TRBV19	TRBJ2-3	CASSPKDRTGTDTQYF
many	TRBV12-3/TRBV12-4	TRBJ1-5	CASSRTGKGNQPQHF
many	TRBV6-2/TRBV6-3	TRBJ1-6	CASSYPGQGLHF
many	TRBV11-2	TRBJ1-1	CASSPGGGNTEAFF
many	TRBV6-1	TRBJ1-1	CASLVGEQTEAFF
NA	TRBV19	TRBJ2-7	CASSPSLVTGGEEQYF
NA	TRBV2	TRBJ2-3	CASSTPGQTQYF
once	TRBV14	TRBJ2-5	CASSQGAAVGETQYF
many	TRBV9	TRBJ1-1	CASSAKPGQGNTEAFF
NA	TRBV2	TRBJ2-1	CASRVPSYEQFF
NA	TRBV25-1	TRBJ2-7	CASSPRLTSYEQYF
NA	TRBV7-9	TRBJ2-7	CASSRGLAGPWGEQYF
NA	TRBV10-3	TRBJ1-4	CAISDRGPTHEKLFF
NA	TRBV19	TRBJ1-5	CASSNVGGNQPQHF
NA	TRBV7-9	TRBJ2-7	CASSQDRGQGEQYF
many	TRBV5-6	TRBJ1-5	CASSTRTGGNQPQHF
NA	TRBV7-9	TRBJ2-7	CASSFDGSFSYEQYF
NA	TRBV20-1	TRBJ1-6	CSARGMDREVSSPLHF
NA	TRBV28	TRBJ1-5	CASSLGTANNQPQHF
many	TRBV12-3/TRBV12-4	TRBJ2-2	CASSFRNTGELFF
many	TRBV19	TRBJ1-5	CASTDLTGNQPQHF
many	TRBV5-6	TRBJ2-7	CASSLRGSDEQYF
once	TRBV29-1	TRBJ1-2	CSVEALNYGYTF
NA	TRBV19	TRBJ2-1	CASSTNSGRYNEQFF
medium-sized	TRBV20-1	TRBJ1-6	CSASRDSKITNSPLHF
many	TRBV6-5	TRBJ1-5	CASSLDRQNKPQHF
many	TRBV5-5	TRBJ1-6	CASSPVRGFNSPLHF
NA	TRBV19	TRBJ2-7	CASSIEGGEEQYF
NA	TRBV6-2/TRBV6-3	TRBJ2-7	CASSPAVEQYF
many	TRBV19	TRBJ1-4	CASSIPNEKLFF